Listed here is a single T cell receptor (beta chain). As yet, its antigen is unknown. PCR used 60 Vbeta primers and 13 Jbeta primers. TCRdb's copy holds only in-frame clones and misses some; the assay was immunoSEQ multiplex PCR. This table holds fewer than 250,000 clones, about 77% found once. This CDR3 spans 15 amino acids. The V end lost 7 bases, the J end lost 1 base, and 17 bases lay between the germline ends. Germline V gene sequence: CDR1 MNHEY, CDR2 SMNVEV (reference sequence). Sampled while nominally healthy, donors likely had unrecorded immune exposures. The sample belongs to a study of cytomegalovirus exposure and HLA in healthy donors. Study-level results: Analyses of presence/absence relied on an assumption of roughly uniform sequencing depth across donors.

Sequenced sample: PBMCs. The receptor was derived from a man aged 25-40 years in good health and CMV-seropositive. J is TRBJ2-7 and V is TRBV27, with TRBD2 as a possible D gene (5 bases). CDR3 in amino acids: CASTPTGIPSYEQYF. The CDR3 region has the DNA TGTGCCAGCACCCCCACCGGGATCCCGTCCTACGAGCAGTACTTC.